The clone carrying this TCR beta chain was seen ten or more times. As yet, its antigen is unknown. The sample originates from a study of T-cell reconstitution after alpha-beta-depleted transplantation in children. The CDR3 sequence is 14 residues long. Trimming removed 0 bases from V and 1 base from J, with 4 bases in between. Germline V gene sequence: CDR1 SQVTM, CDR2 ANQGSEA. Regarding the study as a whole: T-cell numbers and diversity, one year after transplant, stemmed largely from T cells that were newly produced. Where some patients showed high TCRbeta diversity at day 60, it came from recipient T cells and thymic progenitors that had survived. Reports say that about two months after transplant, the alpha-beta T cells came out of several hundred graft clones that had expanded.

Preparation of the TCRbeta library used unique molecular identifiers. One entry per CDR3 protein, called by TCRdb with MiXCR from the PCR reads. This sample carries 90,000 to 150,000 distinct CDR3 sequences, under 30% of them seen once, and the ten largest clones take roughly 10%. The chain has TRBV29-1 and TRBJ2-6; D call uncertain. Sequencing was performed on PBMCs, mostly from graft donor cells, taken 180 days after TCRalphabeta/CD19-depleted stem cell transplant. This receptor was taken from a male patient aged 2-10 years who had a stem cell transplant for chronic granulomatous disease, so the T cells may come from the graft donor. The CDR3 loop reads CSVEDSSGANVLTF. The CDR3 coding sequence is TGCAGCGTTGAAGACTCGTCTGGGGCCAACGTCCTGACTTTC.